This T cell receptor (beta chain) came from a study of blood T cells in healthy people across ages. Through a sample-barcoded 5' primer and a J-beta primer mix, a second PCR was run for roughly 6 to 12 cycles. TCRdb passed the 5' RACE reads through MiXCR, listing each CDR3 protein once. The sample shows 1,500,000 or so distinct CDR3 sequences, almost 60% of them seen only once. Only a few counts were recorded for this clonotype. This receptor was taken from a man between 18 and 29 years old in good health. Sequencing input: blood.

CDR3 sequence: CASSYPPDRVILEETQYF. Written as DNA, the CDR3 is TGTGCCAGCAGTTATCCTCCGGACAGGGTCATACTAGAAGAGACCCAGTACTTC. The chain has TRBV6-2 or TRBV6-3 and TRBJ2-5; 8 nucleotides match TRBD1. The CDR3 sequence is 18 residues long. In germline, CDR1 is MNHEY, CDR2 SVGEGT. After removal of 3 bases from V and 3 bases from J, the junction contained 15 bases not matched to a gene.